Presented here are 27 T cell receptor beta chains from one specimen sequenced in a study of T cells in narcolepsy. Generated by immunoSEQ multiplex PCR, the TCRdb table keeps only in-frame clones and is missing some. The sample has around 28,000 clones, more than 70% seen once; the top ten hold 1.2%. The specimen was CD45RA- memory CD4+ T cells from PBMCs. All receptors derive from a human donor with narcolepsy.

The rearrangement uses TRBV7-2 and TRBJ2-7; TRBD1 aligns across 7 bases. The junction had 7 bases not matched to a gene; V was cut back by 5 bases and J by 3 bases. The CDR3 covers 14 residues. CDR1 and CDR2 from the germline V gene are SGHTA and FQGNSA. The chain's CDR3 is CASSARPGGYEQYF. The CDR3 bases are TGTGCCAGCAGCGCCCGTCCAGGGGGCTACGAGCAGTACTTC.

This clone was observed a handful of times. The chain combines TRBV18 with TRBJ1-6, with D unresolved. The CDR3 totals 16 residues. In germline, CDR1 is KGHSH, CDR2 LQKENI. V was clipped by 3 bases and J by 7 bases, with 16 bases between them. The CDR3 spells CASSPVPVVPNSPLHF. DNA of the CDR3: TGTGCCAGCTCACCCGTGCCGGTAGTTCCCAATTCACCCCTCCACTTT.

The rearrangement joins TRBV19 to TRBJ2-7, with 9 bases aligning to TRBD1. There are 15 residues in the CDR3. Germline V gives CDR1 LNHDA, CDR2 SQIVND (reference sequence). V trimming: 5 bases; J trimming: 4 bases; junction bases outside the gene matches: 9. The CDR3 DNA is TGTGCCAGTAGTTCCAGACAGGGGGGTATGTACGAGCAGTACTTC. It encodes CASSSRQGGMYEQYF.

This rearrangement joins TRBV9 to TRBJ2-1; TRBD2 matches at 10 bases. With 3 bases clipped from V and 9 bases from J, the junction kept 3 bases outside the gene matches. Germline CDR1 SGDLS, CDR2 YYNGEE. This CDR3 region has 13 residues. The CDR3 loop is CASSGPSGSEQFF. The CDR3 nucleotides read TGTGCCAGCAGCGGCCCTAGCGGGAGTGAGCAGTTCTTC.

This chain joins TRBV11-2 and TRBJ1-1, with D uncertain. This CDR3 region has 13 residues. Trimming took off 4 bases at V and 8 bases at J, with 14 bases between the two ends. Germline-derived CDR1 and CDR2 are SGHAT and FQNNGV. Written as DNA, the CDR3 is TGTGCCAGCAGCTCAAGGAGAAATACAGAAGCTTTCTTT. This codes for CASSSRRNTEAFF.

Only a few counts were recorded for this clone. The CDR3 DNA follows: TGTGCCAGTAGTGTGGACGGTCATCAGCCCCAGCATTTT. Translating gives CASSVDGHQPQHF. The chain is built from TRBV19 and TRBJ1-5; D call uncertain. The CDR3 loop spans 13 amino acids. Trimming took off 5 bases at V and 5 bases at J, with 10 bases between the two ends. The germline V gene encodes CDR1 LNHDA and CDR2 SQIVND (reference sequence).

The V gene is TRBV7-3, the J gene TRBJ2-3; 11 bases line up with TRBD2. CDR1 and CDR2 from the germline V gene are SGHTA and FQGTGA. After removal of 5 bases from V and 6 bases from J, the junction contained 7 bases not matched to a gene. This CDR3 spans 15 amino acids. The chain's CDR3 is CASSIIAGGLDTQYF. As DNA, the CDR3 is TGTGCCAGCAGCATCATAGCGGGGGGGCTGGATACGCAGTATTTT.

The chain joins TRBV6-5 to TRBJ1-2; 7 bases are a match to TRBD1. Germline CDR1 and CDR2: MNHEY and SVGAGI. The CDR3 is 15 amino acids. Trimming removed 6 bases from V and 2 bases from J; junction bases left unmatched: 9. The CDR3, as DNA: TGTGCCAGCAGCAACCCAGGGGGGGGCAACTATGGCTACACCTTC. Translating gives CASSNPGGGNYGYTF.

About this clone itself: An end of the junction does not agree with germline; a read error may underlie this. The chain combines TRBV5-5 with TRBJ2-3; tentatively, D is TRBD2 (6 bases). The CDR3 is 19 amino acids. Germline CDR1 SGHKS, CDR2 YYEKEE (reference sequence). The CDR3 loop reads CASTLDYNVGRHTLDTQYF. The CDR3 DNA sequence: TGTGCCAGCACCTTGGACTATAACGTAGGCCGGCACACATTAGATACGCAGTATTTT.

The CDR3: CASSRSESSRKTYGYTF. DNA of the CDR3: TGTGCCAGCAGTAGGTCAGAAAGCTCTAGAAAGACCTATGGCTACACCTTC. The chain joins TRBV6-8 to TRBJ1-2; D remains ambiguous. The CDR3 consists of 17 residues. V was cut by 5 bases and J by 4 bases, with 23 bases left in between. Germline V lookup: CDR1 MNHGY, CDR2 SAAAGT.

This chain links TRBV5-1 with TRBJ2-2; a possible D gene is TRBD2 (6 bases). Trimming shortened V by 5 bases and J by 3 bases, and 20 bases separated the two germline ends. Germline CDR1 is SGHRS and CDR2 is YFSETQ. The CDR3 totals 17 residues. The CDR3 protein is CASRSGGVDEYTGELFF. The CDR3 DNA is TGCGCCAGCAGGTCGGGCGGGGTCGATGAGTACACCGGGGAGCTGTTTTTT.

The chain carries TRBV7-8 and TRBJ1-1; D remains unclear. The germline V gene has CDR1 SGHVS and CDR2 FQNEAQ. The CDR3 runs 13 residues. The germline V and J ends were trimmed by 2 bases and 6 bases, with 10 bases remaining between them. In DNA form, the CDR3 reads TGTGCCAGCAGCTTAAACTTAGAGTCTGAAGCTTTCTTT. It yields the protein CASSLNLESEAFF.

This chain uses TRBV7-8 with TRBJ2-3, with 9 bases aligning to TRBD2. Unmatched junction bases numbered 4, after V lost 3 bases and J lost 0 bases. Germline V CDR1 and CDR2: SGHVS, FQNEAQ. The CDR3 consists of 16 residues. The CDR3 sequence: CASSLREGDSTDTQYF. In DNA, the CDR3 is TGTGCCAGCAGCTTGCGGGAGGGGGATAGCACAGATACGCAGTATTTT.

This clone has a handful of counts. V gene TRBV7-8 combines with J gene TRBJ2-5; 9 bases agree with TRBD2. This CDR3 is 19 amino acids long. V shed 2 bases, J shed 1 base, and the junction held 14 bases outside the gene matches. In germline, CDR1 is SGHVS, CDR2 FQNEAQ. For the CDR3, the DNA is TGTGCCAGCAGCTTAAAATTATCGTCAGCGGGGGGCACCCAAGAGACCCAGTACTTC. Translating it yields CASSLKLSSAGGTQETQYF.

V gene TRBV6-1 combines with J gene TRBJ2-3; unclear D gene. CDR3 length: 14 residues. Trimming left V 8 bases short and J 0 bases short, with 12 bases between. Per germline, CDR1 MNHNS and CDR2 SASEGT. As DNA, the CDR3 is TGTGCCAGCCTACGCGATGGAAGCACAGATACGCAGTATTTT. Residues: CASLRDGSTDTQYF.

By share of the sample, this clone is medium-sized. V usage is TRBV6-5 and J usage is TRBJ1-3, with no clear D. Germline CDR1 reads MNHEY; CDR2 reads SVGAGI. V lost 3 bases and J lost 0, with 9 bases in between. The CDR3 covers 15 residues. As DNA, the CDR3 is TGTGCCAGCAGTTATGCAGGTCGCTCTGGAAACACCATATATTTT. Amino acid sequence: CASSYAGRSGNTIYF.

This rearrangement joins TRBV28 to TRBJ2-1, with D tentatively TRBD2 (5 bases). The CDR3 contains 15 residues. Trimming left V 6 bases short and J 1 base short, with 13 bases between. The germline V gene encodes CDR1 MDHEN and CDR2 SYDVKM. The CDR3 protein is CASSAGRGSYNEQFF. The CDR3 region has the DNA TGTGCCAGCAGCGCAGGACGGGGTTCCTACAATGAGCAGTTCTTC.

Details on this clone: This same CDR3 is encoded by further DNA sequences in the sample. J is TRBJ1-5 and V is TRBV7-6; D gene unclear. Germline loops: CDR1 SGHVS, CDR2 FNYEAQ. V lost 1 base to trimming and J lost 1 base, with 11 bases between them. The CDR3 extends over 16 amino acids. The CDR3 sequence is CASSLGAGESNQPQHF. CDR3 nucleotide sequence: TGTGCCAGCAGCTTAGGAGCGGGAGAGAGCAATCAGCCCCAGCATTTT.

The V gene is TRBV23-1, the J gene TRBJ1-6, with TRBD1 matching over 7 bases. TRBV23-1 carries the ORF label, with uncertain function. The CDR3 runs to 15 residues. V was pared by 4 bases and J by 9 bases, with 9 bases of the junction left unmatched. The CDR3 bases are TGCGCCAGCAGTCCCCAGCAGGGGGTTCGTTCACCCCTCCACTTT. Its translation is CASSPQQGVRSPLHF.

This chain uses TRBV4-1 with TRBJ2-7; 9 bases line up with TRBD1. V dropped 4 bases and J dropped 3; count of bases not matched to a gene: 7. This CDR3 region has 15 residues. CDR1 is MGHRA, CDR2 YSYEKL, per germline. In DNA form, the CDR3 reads TGCGCCAGCAGCCTCTGGGAGGGACAGGGCTACGAGCAGTACTTC. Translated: CASSLWEGQGYEQYF.

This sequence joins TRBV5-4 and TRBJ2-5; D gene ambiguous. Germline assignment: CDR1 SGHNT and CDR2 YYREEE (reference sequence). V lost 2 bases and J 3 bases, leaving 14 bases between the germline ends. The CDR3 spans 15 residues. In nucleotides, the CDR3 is TGTGCCAGCAGCTTAAGGCCAGCTCCGAAAGAGACCCAGTACTTC. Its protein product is CASSLRPAPKETQYF.

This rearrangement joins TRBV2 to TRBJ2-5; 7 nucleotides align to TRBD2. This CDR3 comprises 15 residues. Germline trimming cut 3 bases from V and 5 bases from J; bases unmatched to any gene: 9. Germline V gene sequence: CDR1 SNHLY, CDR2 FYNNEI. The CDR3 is CASSEVGGGSETQYF. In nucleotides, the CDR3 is TGTGCCAGCAGTGAGGTCGGCGGGGGTTCGGAGACCCAGTACTTC.

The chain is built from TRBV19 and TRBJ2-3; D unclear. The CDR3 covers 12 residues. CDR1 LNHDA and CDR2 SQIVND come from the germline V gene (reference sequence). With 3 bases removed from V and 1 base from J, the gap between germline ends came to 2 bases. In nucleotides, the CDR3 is TGTGCCAGTAGTATGGGCACAGATACGCAGTATTTT. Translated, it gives CASSMGTDTQYF.

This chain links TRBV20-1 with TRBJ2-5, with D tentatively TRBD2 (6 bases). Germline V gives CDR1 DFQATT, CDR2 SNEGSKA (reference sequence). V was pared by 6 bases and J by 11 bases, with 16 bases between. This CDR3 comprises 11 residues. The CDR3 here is CSAPLRERQYF. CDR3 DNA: TGCAGTGCCCCCTTACGGGAGCGGCAGTACTTC.

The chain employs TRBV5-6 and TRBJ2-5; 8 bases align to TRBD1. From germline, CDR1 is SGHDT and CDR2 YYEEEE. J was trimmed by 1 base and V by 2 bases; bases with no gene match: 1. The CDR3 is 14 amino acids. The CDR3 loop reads CASSLQGVQETQYF. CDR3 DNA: TGTGCCAGCAGCTTACAGGGGGTCCAAGAGACCCAGTACTTC.

This CDR3 reads CASSYLDEQYF. As DNA, the CDR3 is TGTGCCAGCAGTTACTTGGACGAGCAGTACTTC. J is TRBJ2-7 and V is TRBV6-6; the D is unclear. The CDR3 spans 11 residues. Germline CDR1 and CDR2: MNHNY and SVGAGI (reference sequence). Trimming pared 1 base from V and 5 bases from J, leaving 3 bases between.

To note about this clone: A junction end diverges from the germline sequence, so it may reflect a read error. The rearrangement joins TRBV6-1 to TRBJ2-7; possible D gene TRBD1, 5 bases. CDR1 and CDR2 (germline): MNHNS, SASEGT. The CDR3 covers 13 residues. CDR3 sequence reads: CASREGVTYEQYF. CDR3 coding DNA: TGTGCCAGCAGGGAAGGGGTTACCTACGAGCAGTACTTC.